This TCR beta chain was observed in a study of T cell responses to AZD1222 COVID-19 vaccine. About this clone itself: What it recognizes is unknown.

Findings of the study overall: It should be noted that donors were predominantly white British and more often female, and clonal diversity was possibly underestimated.

Sequenced by immunoSEQ multiplex PCR; TCRdb stores in-frame clones only, minus some. The data show 180,000 or so clones, about 95% seen once. Germline loops: CDR1 SGHDN, CDR2 FVKESK. CDR3 length equals 15 residues. The ends were cut back, 4 bases at V and 0 bases at J, with 12 bases in the middle. Specimen: peripheral blood, collected on day 0 of AZD1222 vaccination. V usage is TRBV14 and J usage is TRBJ2-5, with D possibly matching TRBD2 (6 bases). This clonotype was obtained from an adult in good health. The chain's CDR3 is CASSRLRRDQETQYF. CDR3 nucleotides: TGTGCCAGCAGCCGACTTCGGAGGGACCAAGAGACCCAGTACTTC.